The table lists the clone carrying this T cell receptor beta chain with a few counts. Antigen specificity is unknown. The entry originates in a study of response to subunit inactivated influenza vaccine. Findings and caveats of the study: Few additional T cells are recruited per seasonal influenza vaccination, authors suggested.

TCRdb reprocessed the RT-PCR reads via MiXCR and lists one record per CDR3 protein. The table includes fewer than 400,000 distinct CDR3 sequences, 21% detected once. The CDR3 loop spans 13 amino acids. Trimming removed 7 bases at V and 2 bases at J, with 9 bases between. CDR1 and CDR2 from the germline V gene are LGHDT and YNNKEL (reference sequence). The chain has TRBV3-1 and TRBJ1-5; unclear D gene. The receptor comes from a man between 50 and 70 years old who received an inactivated influenza vaccine. The specimen comprised PBMCs from blood, sampled 21 months after vaccination. CDR3 in amino acids: CASNQPGNQPQHF. DNA for the CDR3: TGTGCCAGCAACCAGCCCGGCAATCAGCCCCAGCATTTT. Full variable domain (rest looked up from reference TRBV3-1 and TRBJ1-5): DTAVSQTPKYLVTQMGNDKSIKCEQNLGHDTMYWYKQDSKKFLKIMFSYNNKELIINETVPNRFSPKSPDKAHLNLHINSLELGDSAVYFCASNQPGNQPQHFGDGTRLSIL.